This T cell receptor (beta chain) originates from a study of long-term antiretroviral therapy in people with HIV. This clone was picked up a small number of times. The libraries were made with immunoSEQ v3.0 at survey level. The data were produced by immunoSEQ multiplex PCR, yet TCRdb's version contains in-frame clones alone and is incomplete. The sample carries about 32,000 clones, 70% to 90% recorded once. The V gene's germline CDR1 is LNHDA and CDR2 SQIVND (reference sequence). Trimming left V 5 bases short and J 6 bases short, with 10 bases between. The CDR3 runs 13 residues. Sequences were derived from unsorted PBMCs, sampled 2.2 years after starting antiretroviral therapy. The chain couples TRBV19 to TRBJ2-2; tentative D call: TRBD2 (5 bases). This sequence was found in a man younger than 35 with HIV. The CDR3: CASSFGVAGELFF. DNA for the CDR3: TGTGCCAGTAGTTTCGGGGTGGCCGGGGAGCTGTTTTTT.